These 28 T cell receptor beta chains originate from one sample sequenced in a study of spatial heterogeneity in lung cancer. TCRdb re-called the 5' RACE reads with MiXCR, one entry per CDR3 protein. The table lists 3,700 or so distinct CDR3 sequences, about 53% of them singletons, with around 73% in the top ten. Time point given: sample taken at primary tumor resection. Sequencing of whole RNA from tumor, nontumor lung or frozen PBMC involved no sorting. The material sequenced was PBMCs, taken at surgery. The receptors come from a female donor with early-stage non-small cell lung cancer.

This clonotype was counted a few times. This beta chain was picked up by a library intended for alpha chains and is off target, so its count carries little meaning. The chain employs TRBV5-1 and TRBJ2-5; D might be TRBD2 (5 bases). V was shortened by 5 bases and J by 2 bases, with 13 bases between the two germline ends. This CDR3 contains 14 residues. Per germline, CDR1 SGHRS and CDR2 YFSETQ. CDR3 sequence: CASRKPGLQETQYF. The DNA for the CDR3 is TGCGCCAGCAGGAAACCGGGGTTGCAAGAGACCCAGTACTTC.

As concerns this clonotype: The library was prepared for alpha chains; this beta chain is a stray read, so its frequency means little. V is TRBV7-2 and J is TRBJ2-7; D assignment may be TRBD1 or TRBD2 (5 bases each). Germline V gene sequence: CDR1 SGHTA, CDR2 FQGNSA. V lost 3 bases and J lost 5, with 14 bases in between. This CDR3 has 14 residues. The chain's CDR3 is CASSFSGTANEQYF. As DNA, the CDR3 is TGTGCCAGCAGCTTTTCCGGGACCGCTAACGAGCAGTACTTC. The variable domain in full, with the rest retrieved from reference TRBV7-2 and TRBJ2-7, is GAGVSQSPSNKVTEKGKDVELRCDPISGHTALYWYRQSLGQGLEFLIYFQGNSAPDKSGLPSDRFSAERTGGSVSTLTIQRTQQEDSAVYLCASSFSGTANEQYFGPGTRLTVT.

As for this clonotype: This beta chain lies outside the target of a library built for alpha chains; its clone size means little. V gene TRBV7-3 combines with J gene TRBJ2-3, with D tentatively TRBD2 (6 bases). Germline-derived CDR1 and CDR2 are SGHTA and FQGTGA. The CDR3 spans 14 residues. Trimming stripped 2 bases from V and 4 bases from J, with 10 bases between. DNA for the CDR3: TGTGCCAGCAGCTTACAGCGGGTCCCAGATACGCAGTATTTT. Protein sequence: CASSLQRVPDTQYF.

This clonotype was counted a few times. Found in a library prepared for alpha chains, this beta chain is an off-target read, and its abundance has little meaning. The chain combines TRBV28 with TRBJ2-3; no reliable D call. The CDR3 runs 15 residues. V was cut by 6 bases and J by 1 base, with 14 bases left in between. Germline CDR1 is MDHEN and CDR2 is SYDVKM. In DNA form, the CDR3 reads TGTGCCAGCAGGGGTGGAGACACTCGCACAGATACGCAGTATTTT. Protein product: CASRGGDTRTDTQYF.

As concerns this clonotype: A library made for alpha chains picked up this beta chain off target, so its size means little. V usage is TRBV12-3 or TRBV12-4 and J usage is TRBJ1-1; D remains ambiguous. This CDR3 comprises 12 residues. V lost 8 bases, J lost 1 base, and 8 bases lay in between. CDR3 DNA sequence: TGTGCCAGCGTCACTGGGAACACTGAAGCTTTCTTT. Residues: CASVTGNTEAFF.

Of note for this clonotype: Within a library made for alpha chains, this beta chain is off target, and its count is uninformative. The rearrangement links TRBV5-6 to TRBJ2-7; D not certain. V shed 0 bases and J shed 3 bases, with 10 bases lying between them. Per the germline V gene, CDR1 is SGHDT and CDR2 is YYEEEE. The CDR3 runs to 14 residues. The CDR3 is CASSLGSTYYEQYV. DNA of the CDR3: TGTGCCAGCAGCTTGGGGTCAACATACTACGAGCAGTACGTC.

In its sample, this clonotype was seen a few times. In a library made to pick up alpha chains, this beta chain is a stray read with a size that means little. The gene calls are TRBV7-9 and TRBJ2-5, with D unclear. The V gene lost 1 base and the J gene lost 2 bases, with 11 bases spanning the gap. CDR3 length: 15 residues. Germline values: CDR1 SEHNR, CDR2 FQNEAQ (reference sequence). This CDR3 is CASSLGPSEQETQYF. DNA for the CDR3: TGTGCCAGCAGCTTAGGGCCAAGCGAACAAGAGACCCAGTACTTC.

A remark on this clonotype: The size of this beta chain means little, since it is a stray read in a library made for alpha chains. The chain combines TRBV2 with TRBJ2-5, with 7 bases matching TRBD2. Germline CDR1 reads SNHLY; CDR2 reads FYNNEI. This CDR3 has 14 amino acids. The V gene end was trimmed by 4 bases and the J gene end by 3 bases; junction bases not matched to a gene: 5. In DNA form, the CDR3 reads TGTGCCAGCAGTGTACGGACTAGTGAAGAGACCCAGTACTTC. Protein sequence: CASSVRTSEETQYF. Full variable domain (outside the CDR3, taken from reference TRBV2 and TRBJ2-5): EPEVTQTPSHQVTQMGQEVILRCVPISNHLYFYWYRQILGQKVEFLVSFYNNEISEKSEIFDDQFSVERPDGSNFTLKIRSTKLEDSAMYFCASSVRTSEETQYFGPGTRLLVL.

This clonotype was seen only once. This beta chain appears as a stray read in a library generated for alpha chains; its size is not informative. CDR3 DNA sequence: TGTGCCAGCAGCTTAGGGACCTACACCGGGGAGCTGTTTTTT. Translation: CASSLGTYTGELFF. The chain employs TRBV7-2 and TRBJ2-2; D is unresolved. The germline V gene has CDR1 SGHTA and CDR2 FQGNSA. V lost 1 base and J 3 bases, leaving 6 bases between the germline ends. The CDR3 covers 14 residues.

This clonotype has only a few counts. The library was built for alpha chains, so this beta chain is an off-target read and its size means little. The J gene is TRBJ2-3, the V gene TRBV10-3; the D is unclear. Germline V CDR1 and CDR2: ENHRY, SYGVKD. The germline V and J ends were trimmed by 2 bases and 4 bases, with 10 bases remaining between them. The CDR3 contains 14 residues. In DNA form, the CDR3 reads TGTGCCATCAGTGAGGATAACCGGGCAGATACGCAGTATTTT. Protein product: CAISEDNRADTQYF.

Remarks on this clonotype: Because the library targeted alpha chains, this beta chain is an off-target read whose size means little. The genes are TRBV7-9 and TRBJ2-7; possibly TRBD2 for D (6 bases). CDR1 and CDR2 from the germline V gene are SEHNR and FQNEAQ (reference sequence). Trimming pared 3 bases from V and 2 bases from J, leaving 14 bases between. This CDR3 is built from 15 residues. The CDR3 here is CASSFQPAGPYEQYF. In DNA form, the CDR3 reads TGTGCCAGCAGCTTTCAGCCCGCGGGACCCTACGAGCAGTACTTC. Drawing the rest from reference TRBV7-9 and TRBJ2-7, the complete variable domain is DTGVSQNPRHKITKRGQNVTFRCDPISEHNRLYWYRQTLGQGPEFLTYFQNEAQLEKSRLLSDRFSAERPKGSFSTLEIQRTEQGDSAMYLCASSFQPAGPYEQYFGPGTRLTVT.

This clonotype was detected only once. This beta chain lies outside the target of a library built for alpha chains; its clone size means little. V usage is TRBV12-3 or TRBV12-4 and J usage is TRBJ2-1; 10 positions agree with TRBD2. The CDR3 is 14 residues long. The V and J ends lost 6 bases and 6 bases, in that order; junction bases with no gene match: 5. The CDR3, as DNA: TGTGCCAGCAGACCACTAGCGGGGCGCAATGAGCAGTTCTTC. Its protein product is CASRPLAGRNEQFF.

This clonotype was recorded a few times. This beta chain appears as a stray read in a library generated for alpha chains; its size is not informative. CDR3 coding DNA: TGTGCCTGGATTCTTGACAGTCGGGGCACCGGGGAGCTGTTTTTT. It specifies CAWILDSRGTGELFF. The chain couples TRBV30 to TRBJ2-2, with D perhaps matching TRBD1 or TRBD2 (5 bases each). Deletions cut 4 bases from V and 4 bases from J, with 16 bases between. The CDR3 contains 15 residues. From germline, CDR1 is GTSNPN and CDR2 SVGIG (reference sequence).

Concerning this clonotype: Being off target in a library aimed at alpha chains, this beta chain has a size of little meaning. V and J are TRBV11-2 and TRBJ2-3; the match to TRBD1 covers 10 bases. CDR3 length equals 14 residues. V lost 5 bases, J lost 4 bases, and 3 bases stayed unmatched. Germline V gives CDR1 SGHAT, CDR2 FQNNGV. CDR3 region: CASSIGTGADTQYF. The CDR3 DNA reads as TGTGCCAGCAGCATAGGGACAGGGGCAGATACGCAGTATTTT.

For this clonotype: This beta chain lies outside the target of a library built for alpha chains; its clone size means little. This sequence joins TRBV7-9 and TRBJ2-5, with D perhaps matching TRBD1 (5 bases). Germline-derived CDR1 and CDR2 are SEHNR and FQNEAQ (reference sequence). This CDR3 has 14 amino acids. Trimming removed 1 base from V and 0 bases from J, with 6 bases in between. CDR3 in DNA: TGTGCCAGCAGCTTAGGACAGAACCAAGAGACCCAGTACTTC. Protein sequence: CASSLGQNQETQYF.

Points on this clonotype: Because this beta chain is a stray read in a library intended to capture alpha chains, its abundance should not be given much weight. The rearrangement uses TRBV6-4 and TRBJ1-1, with 8 positions matching TRBD1. J gave up 4 bases and V 6 bases, and 7 bases lay outside the gene matches. The CDR3 spans 14 residues. Germline CDR1 MRHNA, CDR2 SNTAGT. This CDR3 is CASSQDRGGTEAFF. The DNA of the CDR3 is TGTGCCAGCAGCCAAGACAGGGGAGGCACTGAAGCTTTCTTT.

As for this clonotype: For a library built for alpha chains, this beta chain is a stray read; little rests on its size. This sequence joins TRBV27 and TRBJ2-1; 7 bases line up with TRBD2. CDR1 is MNHEY, CDR2 SMNVEV, per germline (reference sequence). Germline trimming cut 8 bases from V and 6 bases from J; bases unmatched to any gene: 19. The CDR3 is made up of 17 amino acids. CDR3 nucleotide sequence: TGTGCCAGCTCAGTTTTGGCTTTGCGGGAGAGCGGCAATGAGCAGTTCTTC. This encodes CASSVLALRESGNEQFF.

Worth noting for this clonotype: This beta chain is an unintended read in a library built for alpha chains; its size means little. The J gene is TRBJ2-7, the V gene TRBV30, with TRBD1 matching over 9 bases. Germline lookup yields CDR1 GTSNPN and CDR2 SVGIG (reference sequence). The V segment lost 3 bases and the J segment 1 base; nucleotides outside the gene matches: 4. The CDR3 loop spans 14 amino acids. The CDR3 reads CAWSPDRGSYEQYF. The CDR3 DNA reads TGTGCCTGGAGCCCGGACAGGGGTTCCTACGAGCAGTACTTC.

On this clonotype itself: This beta chain is a stray read from a library made for alpha chains; its abundance is not meaningful. J is TRBJ2-7 and V is TRBV5-1, with 7 bases aligning to TRBD2. CDR1 and CDR2 (germline): SGHRS, YFSETQ. J gave up 1 base and V 2 bases, and 6 bases lay outside the gene matches. The CDR3 length is 15 residues. The CDR3 spells CASSFRRERSYEQYF. CDR3 coding DNA: TGCGCCAGCAGCTTTCGGCGGGAGCGATCCTACGAGCAGTACTTC.

This clonotype has just one count. Because this beta chain is a stray read in a library intended to capture alpha chains, its abundance should not be given much weight. J is TRBJ2-3 and V is TRBV3-1, with 8 bases fitting TRBD1. V lost 4 bases to trimming and J lost 6 bases; unmatched junction nucleotides: 6. This CDR3 is 14 amino acids long. Germline lookup yields CDR1 LGHDT and CDR2 YNNKEL (reference sequence). The CDR3 DNA reads TGTGCCAGCAGCCGCCTGACAGGGGTGGATACGCAGTATTTT. Its protein product is CASSRLTGVDTQYF.

With respect to this clonotype: With the library built for alpha chains, this beta chain is off target and its frequency is not meaningful. The chain couples TRBV11-1 to TRBJ2-1, with 9 nucleotides matching TRBD1. With 5 bases clipped from V and 8 bases from J, the junction kept 7 bases outside the gene matches. CDR3 length: 14 amino acids. CDR1 is SGHAT and CDR2 is FQDESV in the germline V gene (reference sequence). The DNA for the CDR3 is TGTGCCAGCAGCGTCCGGGACAGGGATCATGAGCAGTTCTTC. Amino acids: CASSVRDRDHEQFF.

This clonotype was counted a few times. Since it is a stray read in a library aimed at alpha chains, this beta chain has a size that is not meaningful. The chain couples TRBV20-1 to TRBJ2-1, with 9 bases identical to TRBD1. Germline lookup yields CDR1 DFQATT and CDR2 SNEGSKA (reference sequence). V lost 7 bases and J lost 6; bases outside the gene matches: 13. The CDR3 is 15 amino acids. The CDR3 region is CSDVPGQGTVNEQFF. Here the CDR3 DNA reads TGCAGTGACGTCCCGGGACAGGGCACCGTCAATGAGCAGTTCTTC.

With respect to this clonotype: This beta chain is a stray sequence in a library constructed for alpha chains; its clone size is not meaningful. The V and J genes are TRBV6-6 and TRBJ2-1; the D gene is possibly TRBD1 (6 bases). Trimming removed 2 bases at V and 0 bases at J, with 8 bases between. The CDR3 loop spans 15 amino acids. The germline CDR1 and CDR2 sequences are MNHNY and SVGAGI (reference sequence). For the CDR3, the DNA is TGTGCCAGCAGTTACGGGACACCCTCCTACAATGAGCAGTTCTTC. Translated, it gives CASSYGTPSYNEQFF.

A note on this clonotype: Within a library made for alpha chains, this beta chain is off target, and its count is uninformative. The chain combines TRBV27 with TRBJ2-7, with 8 bases fitting TRBD1. V gave up 4 bases and J gave up 2 bases; unmatched junction bases: 4. The CDR3 totals 14 residues. Germline V gives CDR1 MNHEY, CDR2 SMNVEV (reference sequence). CDR3 region: CASSWGTGPYEQYF. DNA of the CDR3: TGTGCCAGCAGTTGGGGGACAGGCCCCTACGAGCAGTACTTC.

Concerning this clonotype itself: This beta chain came through as a stray read in a library set up for alpha chains, and its size says little. This rearrangement joins TRBV19 to TRBJ2-1; D remains unclear. Germline loops: CDR1 LNHDA, CDR2 SQIVND (reference sequence). The V and J ends lost 4 bases and 6 bases respectively, with 7 bases between them. The CDR3 length is 12 residues. CDR3 coding DNA: TGTGCCAGTAGTACAGTGGGCAATGAGCAGTTCTTC. As protein: CASSTVGNEQFF.

Comment on this clonotype: The junction departs from the called germline gene at one end, perhaps through a read error. Within a library made for alpha chains, this beta chain is off target, and its count is uninformative. J is TRBJ2-1 and V is TRBV11-2, with D perhaps matching TRBD2 (5 bases). Germline values: CDR1 SGHAT, CDR2 FQNNGV. CDR3 length: 15 residues. The CDR3 here is CASTVERLAYDEQFF. CDR3 in DNA: TGTGCCAGCACAGTTGAGAGGCTAGCCTACGATGAGCAGTTCTTC.

Comments on this clonotype: This sequence may be a read error, since a much larger clone differs from it by one base. Being off target in a library aimed at alpha chains, this beta chain has a size of little meaning. The chain links TRBV7-2 to TRBJ2-1, with a possible D match to TRBD1 (6 bases). CDR1 and CDR2 from the germline V gene are SGHTA and FQGNSA. Trimming left V 5 bases short and J 15 bases short, with 23 bases between. The CDR3 is made up of 14 amino acids. CDR3: CASSPYLGQRVLFF. The CDR3 DNA sequence: TGTGCCAGCAGCCCATACCTAGGACAGAGGGTTCTGTTCTTC.

Notes on this clonotype: This beta chain appears as a stray read in a library generated for alpha chains; its size is not informative. The chain uses TRBV6-2 or TRBV6-3 and TRBJ2-3; 8 nucleotides line up with TRBD1. The CDR3 contains 14 residues. The J segment lost 8 bases and the V segment lost 8 bases, leaving 12 bases of the junction unmatched. Germline V lookup: CDR1 MNHEY, CDR2 SVGEGT. The CDR3 nucleotides read TGTGCCAGCTCCCAGGACAGGGAACTACGTACGCAGTATTTT. Translating it yields CASSQDRELRTQYF.